This T cell receptor beta chain was retrieved from a study of cytomegalovirus exposure and HLA in healthy donors (dated 2017 in TCRdb). Regarding the study in general: According to a later analysis, the 120 or so validation repertoires were produced on the same platform as the 680 or so repertoires of the first cohort. The study aimed to test whether cataloging public T cell receptors could reveal signatures of past pathogen exposure. Along with the approximately 650-subject first cohort, a separate validation cohort of over 90 different subjects was used. To predict cytomegalovirus infection status, the study brought together high-throughput TCR immunosequencing, statistical association of individual TCRs with disease status, and machine learning.

As to this clone: This receptor's antigen is unknown. Nothing much larger sits one base from this clone, and base qualities are not available.

Library method: the immunoSEQ multiplex PCR assay. In the authors' own workflow: A statistical classification framework was built to diagnose cytomegalovirus status from the catalog of TCR beta chain sequences. In its TCRdb copy, this immuneACCESS table keeps in-frame sequences only and misses some clones. Where compared with another copy, unresolved V genes explain less than half of these, and the others have no known cause. The D gene and trimming were derived from the DNA, and the V and J assignments and clone size from that table. This sample lists some 88,000 clones; around 96% were detected once. Jointly, the top ten make up about 0.8% of the sample. Trimming leaves V shorter by 2 bases and J shorter by 7 bases, with the junction holding 4 bases beyond the gene matches. The CDR3, from cysteine to phenylalanine, totals 16 residues. Only CDR3 DNA is held: 48 bases, read in frame from base 1. Based on the germline V gene, the CDR1 and CDR2 sequences are KGHSH and LQKENI.

The research as a whole found: In the study, around 160 TCR beta chains were listed as associated with cytomegalovirus. In vitro tests confirmed that three of the cytomegalovirus-associated TCR beta chains recognize cytomegalovirus antigens. In a later analysis, TCRs clustered in the first cohort were found to also tend to co-occur in the 110 or so validation repertoires, with approximately 93% of cluster scores above 0. All 120 or so repertoires were used to score co-occurrence in the validation cohort in a later analysis, because that analysis had no HLA typing for the cohort. It was suggested by the authors that the approach could potentially be generalized to other disease states and immunological phenotypes. In both the original and validation cohorts, the classifier was reported to diagnose cytomegalovirus status with high specificity and sensitivity. Across donors, most TCR sequences were observed very rarely, whereas some public TCRs were present in many individuals.

Donors formed part of the validation cohort, which comprised 120 or so subjects and was distinct from the first cohort of 690 or so subjects. This clonotype was obtained from a man younger than 35 in good health and CMV-seronegative. The V and J segments used are TRBV18 and TRBJ2-1, with 14 junctional bases fitting TRBD2. The sample taken for sequencing was PBMCs. The nucleotide sequence is given as TGTGCCAGCTCACCAACGGGACTAGCGGGAGAGAATGAGCAGTTCTTC. Translated, this gives CASSPTGLAGENEQFF.